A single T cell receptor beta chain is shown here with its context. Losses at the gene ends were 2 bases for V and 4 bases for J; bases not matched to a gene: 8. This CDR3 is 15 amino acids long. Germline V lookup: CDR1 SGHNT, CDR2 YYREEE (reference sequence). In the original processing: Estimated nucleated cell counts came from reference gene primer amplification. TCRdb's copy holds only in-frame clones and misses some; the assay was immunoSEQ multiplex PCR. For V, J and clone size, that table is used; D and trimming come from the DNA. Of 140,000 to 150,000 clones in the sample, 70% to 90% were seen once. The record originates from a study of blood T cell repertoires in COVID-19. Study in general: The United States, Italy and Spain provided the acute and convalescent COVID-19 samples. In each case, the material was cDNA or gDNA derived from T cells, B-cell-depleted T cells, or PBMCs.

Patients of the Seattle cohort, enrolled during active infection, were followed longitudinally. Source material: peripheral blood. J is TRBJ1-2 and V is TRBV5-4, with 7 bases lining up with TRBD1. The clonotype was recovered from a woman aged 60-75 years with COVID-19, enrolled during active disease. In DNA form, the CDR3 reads TGTGCCAGCAGCTTAGAATATGGGACAGCCTATGGCTACACCTTC. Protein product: CASSLEYGTAYGYTF.